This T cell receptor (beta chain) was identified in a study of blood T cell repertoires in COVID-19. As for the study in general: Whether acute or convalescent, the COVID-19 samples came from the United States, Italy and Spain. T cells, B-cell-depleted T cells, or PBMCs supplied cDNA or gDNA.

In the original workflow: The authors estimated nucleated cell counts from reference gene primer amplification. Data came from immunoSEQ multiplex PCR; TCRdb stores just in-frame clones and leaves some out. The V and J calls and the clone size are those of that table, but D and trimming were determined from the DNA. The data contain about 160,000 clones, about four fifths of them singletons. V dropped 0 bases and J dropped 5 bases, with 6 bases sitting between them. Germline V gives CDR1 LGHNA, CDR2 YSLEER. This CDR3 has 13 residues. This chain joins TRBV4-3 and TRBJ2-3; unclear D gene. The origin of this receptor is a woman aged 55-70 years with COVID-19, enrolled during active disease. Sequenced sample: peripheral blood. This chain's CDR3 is CASSQDPLDTQYF. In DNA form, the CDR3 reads TGCGCCAGCAGCCAAGACCCATTAGATACGCAGTATTTT.